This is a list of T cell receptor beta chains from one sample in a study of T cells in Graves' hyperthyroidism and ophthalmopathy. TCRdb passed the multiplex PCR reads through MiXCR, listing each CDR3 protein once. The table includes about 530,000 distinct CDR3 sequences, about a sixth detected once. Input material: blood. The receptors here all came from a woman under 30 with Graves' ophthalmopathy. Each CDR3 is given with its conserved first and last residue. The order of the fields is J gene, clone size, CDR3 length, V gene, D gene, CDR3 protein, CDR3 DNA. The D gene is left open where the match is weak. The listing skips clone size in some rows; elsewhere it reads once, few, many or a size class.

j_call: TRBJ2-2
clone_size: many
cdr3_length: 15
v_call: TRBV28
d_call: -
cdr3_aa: CASSLWGARGGELFF
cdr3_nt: TGTGCCAGCAGTTTATGGGGAGCGAGGGGCGGGGAGCTGTTTTTT

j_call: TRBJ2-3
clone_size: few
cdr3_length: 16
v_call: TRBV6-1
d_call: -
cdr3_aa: CASKHRDRASTDTQYF
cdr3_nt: TGTGCCAGCAAGCATCGCGACAGAGCTAGCACAGATACGCAGTATTTT

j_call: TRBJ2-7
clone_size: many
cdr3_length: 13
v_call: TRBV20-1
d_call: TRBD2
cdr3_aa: CSASSGSHYEQYF
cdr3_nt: TGCAGTGCTAGTAGCGGGAGCCACTACGAGCAGTACTTC

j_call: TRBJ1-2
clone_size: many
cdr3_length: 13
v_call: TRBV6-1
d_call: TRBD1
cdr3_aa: CASSEGGQIGYTF
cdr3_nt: TGTGCCAGCAGTGAAGGGGGACAGATTGGCTACACCTTC

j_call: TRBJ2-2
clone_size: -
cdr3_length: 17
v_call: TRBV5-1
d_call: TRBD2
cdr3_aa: CASSFDSGTTVFGELFF
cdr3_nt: TGCGCCAGCAGTTTTGATTCCGGGACTACGGTCTTCGGGGAGCTGTTTTTT

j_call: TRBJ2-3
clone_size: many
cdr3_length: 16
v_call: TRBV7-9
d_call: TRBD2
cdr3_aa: CASSLVASGATDTQYF
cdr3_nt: TGTGCCAGCAGCTTAGTGGCTAGCGGAGCCACAGATACGCAGTATTTT

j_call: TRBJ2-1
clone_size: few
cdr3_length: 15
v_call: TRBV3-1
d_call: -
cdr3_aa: CASSQATQLGDEQFF
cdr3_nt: TGTGCCAGCAGCCAAGCGACCCAGCTTGGTGATGAGCAGTTCTTC

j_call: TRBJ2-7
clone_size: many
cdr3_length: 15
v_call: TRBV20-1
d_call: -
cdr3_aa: CSARDRTGSSYEQYF
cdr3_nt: TGCAGTGCTAGAGATCGTACCGGGAGCTCCTACGAGCAGTACTTC

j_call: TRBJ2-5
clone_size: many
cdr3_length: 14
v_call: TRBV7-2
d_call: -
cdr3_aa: CASSQGFFQETQYF
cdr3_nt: TGTGCCAGCAGCCAAGGGTTTTTTCAAGAGACCCAGTACTTC

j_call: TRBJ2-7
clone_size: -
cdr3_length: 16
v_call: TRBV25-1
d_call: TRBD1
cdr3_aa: CASSEHGTGGSYEQYF
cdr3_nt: TGTGCCAGCAGTGAACACGGGACAGGGGGTTCCTACGAGCAGTACTTC

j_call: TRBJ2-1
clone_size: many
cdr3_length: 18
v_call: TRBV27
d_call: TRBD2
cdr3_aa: CASSLIPTSGGPQNEQFF
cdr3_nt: TGTGCCAGCAGTCTCATCCCGACTAGCGGGGGGCCTCAGAATGAGCAGTTCTTC

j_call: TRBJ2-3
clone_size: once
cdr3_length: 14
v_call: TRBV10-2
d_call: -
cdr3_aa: CAGRDSTFSDTQYF
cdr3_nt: TGCGCCGGCCGGGACTCGACTTTTTCAGATACGCAGTATTTT

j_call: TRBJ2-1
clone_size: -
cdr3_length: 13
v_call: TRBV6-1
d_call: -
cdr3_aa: CASREVGSNEQFF
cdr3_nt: TGTGCCAGCAGGGAGGTCGGGAGCAATGAGCAGTTCTTC

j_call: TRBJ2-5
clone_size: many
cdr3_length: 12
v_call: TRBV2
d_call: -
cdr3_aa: CASSEAWETQYF
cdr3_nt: TGTGCCAGCAGTGAGGCTTGGGAGACCCAGTACTTC

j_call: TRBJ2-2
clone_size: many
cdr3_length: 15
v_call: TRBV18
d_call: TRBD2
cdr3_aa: CASSPTSGRSGELFF
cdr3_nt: TGTGCCAGCTCACCGACTAGCGGGAGATCCGGGGAGCTGTTTTTT

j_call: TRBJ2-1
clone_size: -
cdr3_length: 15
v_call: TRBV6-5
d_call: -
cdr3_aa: CASSSSPTPYNEQFF
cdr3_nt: TGTGCCAGCAGTTCCTCCCCGACACCCTACAATGAGCAGTTCTTC

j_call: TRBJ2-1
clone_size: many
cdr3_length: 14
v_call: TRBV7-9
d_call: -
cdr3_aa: CASSLVGHLSEQFF
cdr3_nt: TGTGCCAGCAGCTTAGTGGGTCACCTCAGTGAGCAGTTCTTC

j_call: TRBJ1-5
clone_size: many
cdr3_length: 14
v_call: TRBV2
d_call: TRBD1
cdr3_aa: CASKGQALGQPQHF
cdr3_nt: TGTGCCAGCAAAGGACAGGCCCTGGGTCAGCCCCAGCATTTT

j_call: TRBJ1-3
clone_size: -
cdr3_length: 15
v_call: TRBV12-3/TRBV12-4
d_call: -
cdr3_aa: CASSSMVFSGNTIYF
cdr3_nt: TGTGCCAGCAGTTCGATGGTGTTCTCTGGAAACACCATATATTTT

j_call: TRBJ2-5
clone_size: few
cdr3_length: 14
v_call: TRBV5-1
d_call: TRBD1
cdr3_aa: CASSFETGFETQYF
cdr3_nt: TGCGCCAGCAGCTTCGAGACAGGGTTCGAGACCCAGTACTTC

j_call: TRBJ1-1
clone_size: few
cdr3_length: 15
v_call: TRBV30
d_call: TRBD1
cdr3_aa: CAVQGFGTAFPEAFF
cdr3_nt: TGTGCCGTCCAAGGATTCGGGACAGCTTTTCCCGAAGCTTTCTTT

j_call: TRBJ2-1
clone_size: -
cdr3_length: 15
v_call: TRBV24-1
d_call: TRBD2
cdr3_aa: CATSGASGGQNEQFF
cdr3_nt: TGTGCCACCAGTGGAGCTAGCGGGGGTCAAAATGAGCAGTTCTTC

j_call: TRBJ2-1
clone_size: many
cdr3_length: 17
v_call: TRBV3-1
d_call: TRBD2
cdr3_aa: CASSQFPSGLSYNEQFF
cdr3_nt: TGTGCCAGCAGCCAGTTCCCTAGCGGCCTCTCCTACAATGAGCAGTTCTTC

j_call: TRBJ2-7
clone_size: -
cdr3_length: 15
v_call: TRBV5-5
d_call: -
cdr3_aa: CASSPSYGQNYEQYF
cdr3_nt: TGTGCCAGCAGCCCGTCATATGGACAGAATTACGAGCAGTACTTC

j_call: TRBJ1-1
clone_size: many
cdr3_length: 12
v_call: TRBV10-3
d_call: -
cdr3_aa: CTISEMNTEAFF
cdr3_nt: TGTACCATCAGTGAGATGAACACTGAAGCTTTCTTT

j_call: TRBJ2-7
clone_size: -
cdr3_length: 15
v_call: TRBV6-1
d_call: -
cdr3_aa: CASRDPGTLYYEQYF
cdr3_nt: TGTGCCAGCAGGGACCCGGGGACCCTATACTACGAGCAGTACTTC

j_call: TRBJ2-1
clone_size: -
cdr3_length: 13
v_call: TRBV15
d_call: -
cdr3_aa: CATRKGPYNEQFF
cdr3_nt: TGTGCCACCCGCAAGGGTCCCTACAATGAGCAGTTCTTC

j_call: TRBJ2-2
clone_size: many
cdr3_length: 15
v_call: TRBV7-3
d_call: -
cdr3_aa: CASSLKASNTGELFF
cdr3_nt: TGTGCCAGCAGCTTAAAGGCTTCGAACACCGGGGAGCTGTTTTTT

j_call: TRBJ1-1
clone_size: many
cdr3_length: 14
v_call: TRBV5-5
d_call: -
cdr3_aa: CASSLYVDATEAFF
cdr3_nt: TGTGCCAGCAGCTTGTATGTGGATGCCACTGAAGCTTTCTTT

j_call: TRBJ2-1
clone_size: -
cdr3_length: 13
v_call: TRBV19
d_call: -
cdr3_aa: CASSIVHNNEQFF
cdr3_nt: TGTGCCAGTAGTATTGTCCATAACAATGAGCAGTTCTTC

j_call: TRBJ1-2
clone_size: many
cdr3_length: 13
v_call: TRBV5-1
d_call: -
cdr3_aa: CASSLAGEPGYTF
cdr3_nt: TGCGCCAGCAGCTTGGCTGGGGAACCTGGCTACACCTTC

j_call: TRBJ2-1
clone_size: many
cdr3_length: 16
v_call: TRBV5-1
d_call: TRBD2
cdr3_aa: CASSFRTSGGASEQFF
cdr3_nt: TGCGCCAGCAGCTTCCGGACTAGCGGGGGGGCCAGTGAGCAGTTCTTC

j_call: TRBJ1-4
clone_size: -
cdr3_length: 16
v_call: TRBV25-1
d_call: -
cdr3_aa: CASSDVSRAWDEKLFF
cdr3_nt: TGTGCCAGCAGTGATGTCTCGAGGGCTTGGGATGAAAAACTGTTTTTT

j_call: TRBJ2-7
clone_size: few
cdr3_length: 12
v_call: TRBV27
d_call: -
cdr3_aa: CASSSLVYEQYF
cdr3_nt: TGTGCCAGCAGTTCTCTAGTCTACGAGCAGTACTTC

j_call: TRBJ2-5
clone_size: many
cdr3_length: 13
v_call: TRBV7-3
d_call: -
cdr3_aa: CASSFLGKETQYF
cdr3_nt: TGTGCCAGCAGCTTCTTGGGGAAAGAGACCCAGTACTTC

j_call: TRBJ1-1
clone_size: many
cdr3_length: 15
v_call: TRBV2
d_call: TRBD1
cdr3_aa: CASVDRGTGVTEAFF
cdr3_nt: TGTGCCAGCGTGGACAGGGGAACTGGGGTCACTGAAGCTTTCTTT

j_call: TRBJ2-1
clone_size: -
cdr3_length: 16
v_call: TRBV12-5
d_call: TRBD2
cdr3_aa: CASGLSAGGPYNEQFF
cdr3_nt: TGTGCTAGTGGTTTATCAGCGGGGGGGCCTTACAATGAGCAGTTCTTC